The present TCR beta chain was sequenced within a study of response to subunit inactivated influenza vaccine. The CDR3 length is 15 residues. Trimming cost V 4 bases and J 3 bases; bases outside gene matches: 6. Germline V gene sequence: CDR1 SGHRS, CDR2 YFSETQ. This clonotype was observed many times. TCRdb called the RT-PCR reads again in MiXCR, with one record for every CDR3 protein. The table records around 180,000 distinct CDR3 sequences, about 9% of them present only once. The chain has TRBV5-1 and TRBJ2-2; TRBD1 aligns across 7 bases. Sequencing was performed on non-naive T cells sorted from PBMCs, taken on the day of vaccination. The receptor was derived from a man between 45 and 60 years old who received an inactivated influenza vaccine. The CDR3: CASSLYDRDTGELFF. CDR3 in DNA: TGCGCCAGCAGCCTCTACGACAGGGACACCGGGGAGCTGTTTTTT.